This T cell receptor (beta chain) was found in a study of shared clonotypes between healthy human individuals. In the study overall: The donors, a couple of women and a few men, were aged 18 to 49. Per donor, three plates held CD4 naive cells, three held CD4 memory, two held CD8 naive and one held CD8 memory. General study findings and limits: Shared clonotypes: 4.5% to 6.5% naive CD4, around 3.5% naive CD8, about 2.5% memory CD4, over 0.3% memory CD8. Enrolling few donors narrowed the genetic and exposure-history diversity that was represented.

Assay used: immunoSEQ multiplex PCR; TCRdb lists only in-frame clones, some missing. The table has 2 million to 2.5 million clones, 95% seen once. V was trimmed by 4 bases and J by 3 bases, leaving 9 bases between them. Germline assignment: CDR1 MNHNS and CDR2 SASEGT. The length of the CDR3 is 13 residues. As to this clone: The target antigen is unknown.

The sequencing sample was made of naive CD4+ T cells sorted from blood. As for subset: CD45RA+ positively selected. The sequence derives from a man aged 18 to 30 in good health. The gene calls are TRBV6-1 and TRBJ1-1; D is unresolved. Here the CDR3 reads CASSAQEHTEAFF. CDR3 nucleotides: TGTGCCAGCAGTGCCCAGGAACACACTGAAGCTTTCTTT.